This record looks at one TCR beta chain sequence and its context. The antigen is not known. The analysis combined second doses at about 4 or about 12 weeks. This record comes from a study of T cell responses to AZD1222 COVID-19 vaccine. General observations from the study: Increased Spike-specific TCR breadth and depth were observed after two AZD1222 doses. Spike-wide vaccine-associated CD4 TCRs dominated at 160-218 and 743-854.

The method was immunoSEQ multiplex PCR; TCRdb's version includes in-frame clones alone and lacks a portion of them. The sample yields about 130,000 clones, 80% to 95% seen once. The sequencing here drew on peripheral blood, taken 28 days after the second AZD1222 dose. This TCR derives from an adult who received the AZD1222 COVID-19 vaccine.

The CDR3 spells CASSISVNTEAFF. The CDR3, as DNA: TGTGCCAGTAGTATCTCGGTGAACACTGAAGCTTTCTTT. The chain employs TRBV19 and TRBJ1-1; D unclear. CDR3 length equals 13 residues. The V gene lost 3 bases and the J gene lost 0 bases, with 5 bases spanning the gap. The germline V gene encodes CDR1 LNHDA and CDR2 SQIVND (reference sequence). Full variable domain (missing parts from reference TRBV19 and TRBJ1-1): DGGITQSPKYLFRKEGQNVTLSCEQNLNHDAMYWYRQDPGQGLRLIYYSQIVNDFQKGDIAEGYSVSREKKESFPLTVTSAQKNPTAFYLCASSISVNTEAFFGQGTRLTVV.